This TCR beta chain was captured in a study of blood T cell repertoires in COVID-19. Overall study: From T cells, B-cell-depleted T cells, or PBMCs came the material, which was cDNA or gDNA.

CDR1 and CDR2 (germline): SGHNT, YYREEE (reference sequence). This CDR3 has 17 residues. The ends were cut back, 2 bases at V and 0 bases at J, with 15 bases in the middle. The assay was immunoSEQ multiplex PCR, and TCRdb's table has in-frame clones only and misses some. The table includes roughly 400,000 clones, more than 85% detected once. This TCR derives from a woman aged 40 to 49 who had been exposed to COVID-19. Sequenced sample: PBMCs or T cells enriched from blood (not recorded which). V gene TRBV5-4 combines with J gene TRBJ2-1, with a tentative D call TRBD2 (5 bases). The DNA for the CDR3 is TGTGCCAGCAGCTTCCCAAGCAGCGGAGTCTCCTACAATGAGCAGTTCTTC. This encodes CASSFPSSGVSYNEQFF. Drawing the rest from reference TRBV5-4 and TRBJ2-1, the complete variable domain is ETGVTQSPTHLIKTRGQQVTLRCSSQSGHNTVSWYQQALGQGPQFIFQYYREEENGRGNFPPRFSGLQFPNYSSELNVNALELDDSALYLCASSFPSSGVSYNEQFFGPGTRLTVL.